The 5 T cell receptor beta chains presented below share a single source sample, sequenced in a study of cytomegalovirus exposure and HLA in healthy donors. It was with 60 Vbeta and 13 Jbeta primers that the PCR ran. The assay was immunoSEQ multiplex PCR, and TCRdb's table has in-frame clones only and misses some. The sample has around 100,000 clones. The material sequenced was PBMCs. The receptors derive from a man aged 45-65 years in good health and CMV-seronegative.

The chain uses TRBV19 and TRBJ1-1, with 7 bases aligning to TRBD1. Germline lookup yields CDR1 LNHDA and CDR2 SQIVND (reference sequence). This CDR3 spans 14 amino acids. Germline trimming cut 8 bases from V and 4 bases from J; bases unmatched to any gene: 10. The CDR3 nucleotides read TGTGCCAGTGGTAAGGGACAGATTACCACTGAAGCTTTCTTT. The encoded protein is CASGKGQITTEAFF.

This CDR3 is CASRTVLGQNSPLHF. The DNA for the CDR3 is TGTGCCAGCAGGACTGTGCTGGGACAGAATTCACCCCTCCACTTT. This chain uses TRBV27 with TRBJ1-6, with 7 bases matching TRBD1. V was pared by 6 bases and J by 7 bases, with 9 bases of the junction left unmatched. The CDR3 runs 15 residues. The germline CDR1 and CDR2 sequences are MNHEY and SMNVEV (reference sequence).

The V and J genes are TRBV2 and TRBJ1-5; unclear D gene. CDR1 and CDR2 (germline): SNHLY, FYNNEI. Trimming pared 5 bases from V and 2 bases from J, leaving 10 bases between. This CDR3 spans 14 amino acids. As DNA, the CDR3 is TGTGCCAGCAGTCCGGAGAGAGGCAATCAGCCCCAGCATTTT. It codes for CASSPERGNQPQHF.

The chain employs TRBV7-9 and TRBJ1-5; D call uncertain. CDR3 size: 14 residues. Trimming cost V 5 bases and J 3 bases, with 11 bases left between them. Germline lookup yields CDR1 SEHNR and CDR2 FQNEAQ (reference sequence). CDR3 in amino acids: CASSPDGNNQPQHF. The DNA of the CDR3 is TGTGCCAGCAGCCCGGACGGGAACAATCAGCCCCAGCATTTT. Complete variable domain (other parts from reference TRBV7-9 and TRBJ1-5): DTGVSQNPRHKITKRGQNVTFRCDPISEHNRLYWYRQTLGQGPEFLTYFQNEAQLEKSRLLSDRFSAERPKGSFSTLEIQRTEQGDSAMYLCASSPDGNNQPQHFGDGTRLSIL.

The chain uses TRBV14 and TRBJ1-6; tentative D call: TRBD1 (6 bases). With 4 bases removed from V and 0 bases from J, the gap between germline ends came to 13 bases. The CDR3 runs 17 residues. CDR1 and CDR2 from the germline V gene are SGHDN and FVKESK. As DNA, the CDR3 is TGTGCCAGCAGCCGGAGGAAGGACAGCTCCTATAATTCACCCCTCCACTTT. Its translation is CASSRRKDSSYNSPLHF. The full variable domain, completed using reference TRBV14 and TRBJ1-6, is EAGVTQFPSHSVIEKGQTVTLRCDPISGHDNLYWYRRVMGKEIKFLLHFVKESKQDESGMPNNRFLAERTGGTYSTLKVQPAELEDSGVYFCASSRRKDSSYNSPLHFGNGTRLTVT.